The 20 T cell receptor beta chains presented below share a single source sample, sequenced in a study of shared clonotypes between healthy human individuals. Clones were read by immunoSEQ multiplex PCR, and TCRdb kept only the in-frame ones, dropping some. The data contain millions of clones, less than 95% of them singletons. As defined, naive CD8 cells were CD45RO-negative and positively selected for CCR7, with terminally differentiated effector memory CD45RA+ cells excluded. The sequencing sample was made of naive CD8+ T cells sorted from blood. These receptors all stem from a man aged 18-30 years in good health.

This clone has only one observation. The rearrangement links TRBV2 to TRBJ2-3; 14 positions agree with TRBD2. V trimming: 0 bases; J trimming: 0 bases; junction bases outside the gene matches: 8. The CDR3 covers 20 residues. The V gene's germline CDR1 is SNHLY and CDR2 FYNNEI. CDR3 bases: TGTGCCAGCAGTGAAGCGATGACTAGCGGGGGGGAAACTAGCACAGATACGCAGTATTTT. It yields the protein CASSEAMTSGGETSTDTQYF. Supplemented by reference TRBV2 and TRBJ2-3, the full variable domain reads EPEVTQTPSHQVTQMGQEVILRCVPISNHLYFYWYRQILGQKVEFLVSFYNNEISEKSEIFDDQFSVERPDGSNFTLKIRSTKLEDSAMYFCASSEAMTSGGETSTDTQYFGPGTRLTVL.

On this clone: The same CDR3 also results from other DNA sequences found in this sample. The chain has TRBV6-5 and TRBJ2-7, with D hard to call. The germline V and J ends were trimmed by 7 bases and 7 bases, with 11 bases remaining between them. The CDR3 sequence is 11 residues long. Looked up from germline, CDR1 is MNHEY and CDR2 is SVGAGI. Here the CDR3 DNA reads TGTGCCAGCACCGCTGGGGTTGAGCAGTACTTC. Protein product: CASTAGVEQYF.

The chain couples TRBV28 to TRBJ2-7; TRBD2 matches at 9 bases. The J segment lost 4 bases and the V segment lost 6 bases, leaving 7 bases of the junction unmatched. The germline gives CDR1 MDHEN, CDR2 SYDVKM. The CDR3 has 14 residues. Here the CDR3 reads CASRVAGVGYEQYF. The CDR3 nucleotides read TGTGCCAGCAGGGTAGCGGGAGTGGGGTACGAGCAGTACTTC.

This clone has only one observation. J is TRBJ1-2 and V is TRBV5-4; no definite D call. The CDR3 length is 14 residues. Deletions cut 4 bases from V and 5 bases from J, with 15 bases between. CDR1 SGHNT and CDR2 YYREEE come from the germline V gene (reference sequence). In DNA, the CDR3 is TGTGCCAGCAGCCCGACGGACGGACCATATGGCTACACCTTC. It is translated as CASSPTDGPYGYTF. The complete variable domain, with remaining parts taken from reference TRBV5-4 and TRBJ1-2, reads ETGVTQSPTHLIKTRGQQVTLRCSSQSGHNTVSWYQQALGQGPQFIFQYYREEENGRGNFPPRFSGLQFPNYSSELNVNALELDDSALYLCASSPTDGPYGYTFGSGTRLTVV.

The chain employs TRBV7-9 and TRBJ2-7; 9 bases agree with TRBD2. Germline CDR1 reads SEHNR; CDR2 reads FQNEAQ (reference sequence). V lost 5 bases and J lost 2; bases outside the gene matches: 10. The CDR3 loop spans 16 amino acids. The CDR3 DNA follows: TGTGCCAGCAGCCCGACCCGAGCGGGGGGACCCTACGAGCAGTACTTC. This gives the protein CASSPTRAGGPYEQYF.

This chain uses TRBV25-1 with TRBJ2-7; 9 bases map to TRBD1. Germline CDR1 MGHDK, CDR2 SYGVNS. The V segment lost 5 bases and the J segment 5 bases; nucleotides outside the gene matches: 7. The CDR3 covers 14 residues. The CDR3 here is CASSPGTGPNEQYF. The CDR3 nucleotides are TGTGCCAGCAGTCCCGGGACAGGGCCCAACGAGCAGTACTTC.

Turning to this clone: The identical CDR3 is also encoded by other nucleotide sequences in the sample. The chain joins TRBV20-1 to TRBJ1-1; D is perhaps TRBD1 (5 bases). The CDR3 is 11 amino acids. V lost 6 bases and J lost 5, with 10 bases in between. Germline assignment: CDR1 DFQATT and CDR2 SNEGSKA (reference sequence). CDR3 amino acids: CSASWGTEAFF. Written as DNA, the CDR3 is TGCAGTGCGAGCTGGGGGACTGAAGCTTTCTTT.

The chain links TRBV27 to TRBJ2-7; D possibly corresponds to TRBD2 (5 bases). The CDR3 has 12 amino acids. Deletions cut 6 bases from V and 5 bases from J, with 11 bases between. Germline lookup yields CDR1 MNHEY and CDR2 SMNVEV (reference sequence). The CDR3 DNA sequence: TGTGCCAGCAGAGAGAGGGAACACGAGCAGTACTTC. It codes for CASREREHEQYF.

The rearrangement joins TRBV5-8 to TRBJ2-3; the match to TRBD1 covers 7 bases. With V trimmed by 4 bases and J by 5 bases, 7 bases remained unmatched. Germline V gives CDR1 SGHTS, CDR2 YDEGEE. The CDR3 is made up of 14 amino acids. In nucleotides, the CDR3 is TGTGCCAGCAGCCTGGGGACAGTAGGAGATACGCAGTATTTT. Translating gives CASSLGTVGDTQYF.

V gene TRBV27 combines with J gene TRBJ2-1; D possibly corresponds to TRBD2 (5 bases). Germline loops: CDR1 MNHEY, CDR2 SMNVEV (reference sequence). V was pared by 5 bases and J by 10 bases, with 21 bases between. This CDR3 is 15 amino acids long. CDR3 DNA sequence: TGTGCCAGCAGTGATAGCGCAACTACGAGTCAGGAGCAGTTCTTC. Translation: CASSDSATTSQEQFF.

CDR3 nucleotides: TGTGCCAGCAGTACTGGGACAGCGGGAAACACCATATATTTT. Translated: CASSTGTAGNTIYF. The rearrangement joins TRBV27 to TRBJ1-3; 7 nucleotides match TRBD1. This CDR3 contains 14 residues. V trimming: 5 bases; J trimming: 4 bases; junction bases outside the gene matches: 5. Germline values: CDR1 MNHEY, CDR2 SMNVEV (reference sequence).

This clone was seen just once. The V gene is TRBV18, the J gene TRBJ2-7, with D possibly being TRBD2 (5 bases). V dropped 0 bases and J dropped 7 bases, with 16 bases sitting between them. The germline gives CDR1 KGHSH, CDR2 LQKENI. The CDR3 covers 15 residues. The CDR3 DNA follows: TGTGCCAGCTCACCACCGAAGGGTTTACCGGGGGAGCAGTACTTC. Translated: CASSPPKGLPGEQYF.

Notes on this clone: Other nucleotide sequences from this sample produce the same CDR3. The CDR3 DNA is TGTGCCAGCAGTTTCCTAGGTACTGAAGCTTTCTTT. This codes for CASSFLGTEAFF. The chain combines TRBV28 with TRBJ1-1; D gene uncertain. The CDR3 runs 12 residues. Germline CDR1 is MDHEN and CDR2 is SYDVKM. V was trimmed by 3 bases and J by 5 bases, leaving 7 bases between them.

CDR3 sequence reads: CASSPRQGRHPNRVTGELFF. In DNA, the CDR3 is TGTGCCAGCAGCCCCCGACAGGGGCGCCACCCGAACCGGGTAACCGGGGAGCTGTTTTTT. This chain links TRBV7-3 with TRBJ2-2, with TRBD1 matching over 8 bases. V lost 5 bases, J lost 5 bases, and 22 bases stayed unmatched. This CDR3 region has 20 residues. The germline CDR1 and CDR2 sequences are SGHTA and FQGTGA.

The chain recombines TRBV4-1 with TRBJ2-5; D is uncertain. The J call is uncertain, as TRBJ2-7 better fits the DNA end. The CDR3 has 14 amino acids. The germline gives CDR1 MGHRA, CDR2 YSYEKL. This CDR3 reads CASSPGPIGYEQYF. The DNA for the CDR3 is TGCGCCAGCAGTCCTGGACCGATTGGCTACGAGCAGTACTTC.

V usage is TRBV4-1 and J usage is TRBJ2-3; 9 bases match TRBD2. The CDR3 runs 18 residues. Germline-derived CDR1 and CDR2 are MGHRA and YSYEKL. Trimming removed 0 bases from V and 7 bases from J; junction bases left unmatched: 14. This chain's CDR3 is CASSQEGSASGAPNTQYF. The CDR3 coding sequence is TGCGCCAGCAGCCAAGAAGGATCGGCTAGCGGGGCCCCGAATACGCAGTATTTT.

The chain recombines TRBV27 with TRBJ2-2, with a tentative D call TRBD2 (5 bases). Germline V gene lookup returns CDR1 MNHEY and CDR2 SMNVEV (reference sequence). The CDR3 covers 14 residues. V was clipped by 3 bases and J by 3 bases, with 8 bases between them. The CDR3 spells CASSFLEDTGELFF. The CDR3 DNA sequence: TGTGCCAGCAGTTTTTTGGAGGACACCGGGGAGCTGTTTTTT.

The chain couples TRBV10-3 to TRBJ2-7; possible D gene TRBD2, 6 bases. Looked up from germline, CDR1 is ENHRY and CDR2 is SYGVKD. Trimming pared 3 bases from V and 2 bases from J, leaving 11 bases between. CDR3 length equals 14 residues. The CDR3 protein is CAISDLDYTYEQYF. Here the CDR3 DNA reads TGTGCCATCAGTGATTTGGACTATACCTACGAGCAGTACTTC.

The chain links TRBV27 to TRBJ2-7, with TRBD2 matching over 12 bases. Germline V CDR1 and CDR2: MNHEY, SMNVEV (reference sequence). The CDR3 spans 17 residues. V lost 6 bases and J lost 0; bases outside the gene matches: 9. CDR3 DNA sequence: TGTGCCAGCAGGCCGACCGCGACTAGCGGGAGCTCCTACGAGCAGTACTTC. Its protein product is CASRPTATSGSSYEQYF.

The rearrangement uses TRBV2 and TRBJ1-4; 7 nucleotides agree with TRBD1. The V gene's germline CDR1 is SNHLY and CDR2 FYNNEI. CDR3 length: 17 amino acids. Trimming cost V 0 bases and J 2 bases; bases outside gene matches: 6. The CDR3, as DNA: TGTGCCAGCAGTGAAGCGCGAGGGGGCAGCACTAATGAAAAACTGTTTTTT. The encoded protein is CASSEARGGSTNEKLFF.